Detailed here is one T cell receptor (beta chain). The clone's antigen remains unknown. Within one base of it there is no much larger clone, and no base qualities were kept. One collaborating source in Seattle enrolled patients while the patients were actively infected and followed the patients over time throughout the course of disease. Collaborating institutions collected whole blood in K2EDTA tubes following their own protocols. Collaborator samples were shipped for TCRbeta analysis as frozen whole blood, isolated PBMCs, or DNA extracted from either sample type. This sample was taken from a study of blood T cell repertoires in COVID-19 (dated by TCRdb to about 2020). With respect to the entire study: The collaborator samples originated in the United States, Italy and Spain and spanned the acute and convalescent phases of COVID-19. A de-identified subject ID, COVID-19 status, age in years and sex were almost always included in the sample metadata. The material from the prospective study consisted of cDNA or gDNA derived from T cells, B-cell-depleted T cells, or PBMCs. Samples were obtained from the ongoing ImmuneRACE study (first 160 participants) and from over a thousand subjects provided by 6 global collaborators. A freely available public database, intended as a resource for researchers studying the immune response to SARS-CoV-2, is where the repertoires were released. Where available, HLA class I and class II types were taken from metadata supplied by the sample provider and were not determined by assay-based typing. Deeply sampled blood TCRbeta repertoires from subjects exposed to, actively infected with, or recovered from COVID-19 were included in the dataset. The paper as a whole reports these results and caveats: Clinical and demographic metadata were provided uncurated, with the amount varying by source and participant.

Spanning cysteine to phenylalanine, the CDR3 consists of 14 amino acids. Only the CDR3 DNA is retained, 42 bases long and in frame from the first base. Sequences SGHDT (CDR1) and YYEEEE (CDR2) are obtained from the germline V gene. Germline trimming amounts to 4 bases on V and 7 bases on J, with 4 as the count of junction bases outside the gene matches. TCRbeta CDR3 regions were amplified from genomic DNA using the immunoSEQ Assay, a bias-controlled multiplex PCR. As for the original processing: Within the assay, amplification of reference gene primers was used to estimate how many nucleated cells each sample contained. To quantify the absolute abundance of each unique TCRbeta CDR3 rearrangement, sequence reads were collapsed and filtered. For each sample, productive Simpson clonality was calculated as the square root of Simpson's diversity index across productive rearrangements. TCRdb took this table from immuneACCESS and kept in-frame rearrangements with V and J called. Such tables lack part of the clones; where checked against another copy, unresolved V genes explain under half of the gap, and the rest is unexplained. From that table come the V and J calls and clone size; the DNA was used to work out D and trimming. Here the sample has approximately 69,000 clones; roughly four fifths occur a single time. 10% to 15% of the sample is taken by the ten largest.

The specimen sequenced was peripheral blood. The V and J segments used are TRBV5-6 and TRBJ1-5; TRBD1 agrees with 11 junctional bases. The sequence derives from a man in his forties or fifties with COVID-19, enrolled during active disease. The CDR3 here reads CASSTGQGDQPQHF. The sequenced DNA: TGTGCCAGCAGCACGGGACAGGGGGACCAGCCCCAGCATTTT.